This passage covers 13 T cell receptor beta chains from one sample sequenced in a study of T cell changes during pregnancy in multiple sclerosis. The protocol was immunoSEQ multiplex PCR, while the TCRdb copy is restricted to in-frame clones and leaves out a portion. The data contain 45,000 or so clones, under 95% of them singletons. Sequenced sample: PBMCs (not recorded whether the cells were cultured). The receptors were sampled from a female donor with multiple sclerosis, enrolled in a pregnancy study.

V usage is TRBV6-5 and J usage is TRBJ2-1; D call uncertain. Per germline, CDR1 MNHEY and CDR2 SVGAGI. The CDR3 is made up of 14 amino acids. With 0 bases removed from V and 15 bases from J, the gap between germline ends came to 18 bases. CDR3 sequence (DNA): TGTGCCAGCAGTTACTCCGCCCAAGGGCCGTTAGCGTTCTTC. Translating gives CASSYSAQGPLAFF.

The rearrangement joins TRBV11-2 to TRBJ2-1; 12 bases are shared with TRBD2. The junction had 10 bases not matched to a gene; V was cut back by 7 bases and J by 9 bases. CDR1 SGHAT and CDR2 FQNNGV come from the germline V gene. This CDR3 contains 15 residues. The CDR3 DNA follows: TGTGCCAGCAATAAGCTAGCGGGAGGGCCTAGTGAGCAGTTCTTC. It is translated as CASNKLAGGPSEQFF.

The rearrangement joins TRBV4-2 to TRBJ2-7, with TRBD1 as a possible D gene (6 bases). Germline CDR1 and CDR2: LGHNA and YNFKEQ. V was pared by 0 bases and J by 1 base, with 10 bases between. The CDR3 runs 15 residues. The CDR3 here is CASSQDRGASYEQYF. CDR3 in DNA: TGTGCCAGCAGCCAAGACAGGGGTGCTTCCTACGAGCAGTACTTC.

The chain links TRBV4-3 to TRBJ2-7; D unclear. V was shortened by 8 bases and J by 6 bases, with 20 bases between the two germline ends. CDR3 size: 14 residues. Per the germline V gene, CDR1 is LGHNA and CDR2 is YSLEER. The CDR3 bases are TGCGCCAGCCTCGAGGTCACCGTCCCCGGCGAGCAGTACTTC. Its translation is CASLEVTVPGEQYF.

The gene calls are TRBV6-6 and TRBJ2-1; D is uncertain. The CDR3 is 12 residues long. V lost 6 bases and J 10 bases, leaving 13 bases between the germline ends. Germline values: CDR1 MNHNY, CDR2 SVGAGI (reference sequence). The CDR3 coding sequence is TGTGCCAGCAGCCCCTTGCACCGGGAGCAGTTCTTC. The encoded protein is CASSPLHREQFF.

As for this clone: At the DNA level, this CDR3 is encoded by other sequences in the same sample as well. The genes are TRBV7-9 and TRBJ2-7; D is unclear. The V end lost 2 bases, the J end lost 4 bases, and 6 bases lay between the germline ends. The CDR3 contains 12 residues. The V gene's germline CDR1 is SEHNR and CDR2 FQNEAQ (reference sequence). CDR3 bases: TGTGCCAGCAGCTTATCTGGTTACGAGCAGTACTTC. It translates to CASSLSGYEQYF.

This sequence joins TRBV5-1 and TRBJ2-5; 7 bases align to TRBD1. CDR1 is SGHRS, CDR2 YFSETQ, per germline. V trimming: 8 bases; J trimming: 3 bases; junction bases outside the gene matches: 16. The CDR3 is 16 amino acids. Here the CDR3 DNA reads TGCGCCAGTATGTCGAAGGGGACAGTATCAGAAGAGACCCAGTACTTC. Its translation is CASMSKGTVSEETQYF.

V usage is TRBV27 and J usage is TRBJ2-2; 9 bases are a match to TRBD2. CDR1 is MNHEY, CDR2 SMNVEV, per germline (reference sequence). The J segment lost 3 bases and the V segment lost 5 bases, leaving 1 base of the junction unmatched. This CDR3 region has 14 residues. The CDR3 here is CASSVAGDTGELFF. The CDR3, as DNA: TGTGCCAGCAGTGTAGCGGGAGACACCGGGGAGCTGTTTTTT.

This chain uses TRBV29-1 with TRBJ1-2; the D gene is possibly TRBD1 (5 bases). Germline CDR1 is SQVTM and CDR2 is ANQGSEA. V lost 3 bases, J lost 4 bases, and 9 bases lay in between. CDR3 length: 12 residues. The CDR3 region has the DNA TGCAGCGTTGACGGGCAGGGCTATGGCTACACCTTC. It encodes CSVDGQGYGYTF.

J is TRBJ2-7 and V is TRBV5-5, with 7 positions matching TRBD2. The germline CDR1 and CDR2 sequences are SGHKS and YYEKEE (reference sequence). This CDR3 is 16 amino acids long. Losses at the gene ends were 0 bases for V and 0 bases for J; bases not matched to a gene: 6. The CDR3 loop is CASSLEPSGSSYEQYF. The CDR3 DNA follows: TGTGCCAGCAGCTTGGAACCTAGCGGTAGCTCCTACGAGCAGTACTTC.

The J gene is TRBJ1-2, the V gene TRBV6-1; D gene uncertain. The V end was cut by 5 bases, the J end by 6 bases, with 13 bases between. Germline assignment: CDR1 MNHNS and CDR2 SASEGT. The CDR3 extends over 13 amino acids. CDR3 in amino acids: CASSMVVWDGYTF. CDR3 nucleotide sequence: TGTGCCAGCAGTATGGTGGTCTGGGATGGCTACACCTTC.

J is TRBJ1-5 and V is TRBV30, with D unresolved. V shed 0 bases and J shed 12 bases, with 12 bases lying between them. This CDR3 has 12 residues. Germline values: CDR1 GTSNPN, CDR2 SVGIG (reference sequence). Here the CDR3 reads CAWSVRDGRQHF. The CDR3 DNA reads as TGTGCCTGGAGTGTACGAGACGGCCGCCAGCATTTT.

The chain recombines TRBV25-1 with TRBJ2-5, with 10 bases fitting TRBD2. The CDR3 has 15 residues. CDR1 is MGHDK, CDR2 SYGVNS, per germline. The V gene end was trimmed by 3 bases and the J gene end by 5 bases; junction bases not matched to a gene: 6. This CDR3 is CASSDLAGDGETQYF. The CDR3 nucleotides are TGTGCCAGCAGTGATCTAGCGGGAGATGGGGAGACCCAGTACTTC.